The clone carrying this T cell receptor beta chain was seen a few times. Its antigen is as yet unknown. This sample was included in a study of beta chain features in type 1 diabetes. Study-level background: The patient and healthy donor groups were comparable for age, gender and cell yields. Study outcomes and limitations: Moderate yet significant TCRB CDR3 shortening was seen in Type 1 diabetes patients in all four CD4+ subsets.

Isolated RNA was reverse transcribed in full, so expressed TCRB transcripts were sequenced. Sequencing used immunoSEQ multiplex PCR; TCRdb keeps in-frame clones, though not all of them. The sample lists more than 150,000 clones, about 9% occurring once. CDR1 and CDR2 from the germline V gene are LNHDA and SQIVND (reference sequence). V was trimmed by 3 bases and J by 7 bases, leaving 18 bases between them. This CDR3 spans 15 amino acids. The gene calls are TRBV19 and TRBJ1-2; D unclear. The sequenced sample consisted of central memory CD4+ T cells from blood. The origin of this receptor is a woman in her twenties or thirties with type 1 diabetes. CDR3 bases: TGTGCCAGTAGTATCATGAATAGAGGGCGTAGTGGCTACACCTTC. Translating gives CASSIMNRGRSGYTF.